The next 13 T cell receptor beta chains were all read from a single sample in a study of early T cells in non-severe SARS-CoV-2 infection (dated by TCRdb to the early 2020s). The library was prepared using 5' RACE. Instrument on record: NextSeq 500. Using fastp trimming at Q25 and MiXCR clonotype assembly, TCRdb reanalyzed the public sequencing data and kept in-frame beta chains. Each CDR3 protein appears once, grouped with its most common genes and DNA. The table for this sample lists roughly 77,000 distinct CDR3 sequences; approximately 12% of them were counted only once. The ten largest account for around 4.5% of the sample. The material sequenced was whole blood. Every receptor here comes from an adult who was a healthcare worker with PCR-confirmed SARS-CoV-2 infection or an uninfected control (not recorded which).

The chain couples TRBV29-1 to TRBJ2-1; 7 bases agree with TRBD2. The CDR3 has 13 amino acids. CDR1 and CDR2 from the germline V gene are SQVTM and ANQGSEA. Trimming at V came to 4 bases and at J to 9 bases, leaving 9 bases not matched to a gene. This chain's CDR3 is CSVATGGRGEQFF. In DNA, the CDR3 is TGCAGCGTTGCTACGGGGGGAAGGGGTGAGCAGTTCTTC.

This clonotype was seen repeatedly, ten times or more. This sequence joins TRBV3-1 and TRBJ2-3, with no clear D. Germline V gene sequence: CDR1 LGHDT, CDR2 YNNKEL (reference sequence). The germline V and J ends were trimmed by 0 bases and 7 bases, with 8 bases remaining between them. The length of the CDR3 is 13 residues. In DNA form, the CDR3 reads TGTGCCAGCAGCCAAGATCCGAAGTATACGCAGTATTTT. Translation: CASSQDPKYTQYF.

This clonotype occurred many times. This rearrangement joins TRBV14 to TRBJ1-2; D gene uncertain. CDR1 and CDR2 (germline): SGHDN, FVKESK. V was trimmed by 0 bases and J by 6 bases, leaving 17 bases between them. The CDR3 is made up of 16 amino acids. In nucleotides, the CDR3 is TGTGCCAGCAGCCAAGACGTGACCTTCCGGCGGGATGGCTACACCTTC. This codes for CASSQDVTFRRDGYTF.

This clonotype was seen ten or more times. The chain recombines TRBV11-2 with TRBJ2-7, with D maybe TRBD2 (5 bases). There are 14 residues in the CDR3. Per germline, CDR1 SGHAT and CDR2 FQNNGV. V lost 4 bases and J lost 7, with 17 bases in between. The CDR3 protein is CASSSVEARREQYF. The CDR3 DNA reads TGTGCCAGCAGCTCCGTGGAGGCCCGGCGGGAGCAGTACTTC.

This clonotype has just a few counts. The chain recombines TRBV7-6 with TRBJ2-6; perhaps TRBD1 as D (5 bases). The germline V gene encodes CDR1 SGHVS and CDR2 FNYEAQ. Deletions cut 0 bases from V and 3 bases from J, with 9 bases between. This CDR3 spans 16 amino acids. CDR3 sequence (DNA): TGTGCCAGCAGCTTAGCCCAGGGATATGGGGCCAACGTCCTGACTTTC. Protein product: CASSLAQGYGANVLTF.

This clonotype was detected many times. The V call is TRBV6-2 or TRBV6-3, the J call TRBJ2-7; 14 bases are shared with TRBD2. In germline, CDR1 is MNHEY, CDR2 SVGEGT. The CDR3 has 15 amino acids. Losses at the gene ends were 4 bases for V and 4 bases for J; bases not matched to a gene: 3. DNA of the CDR3: TGTGCCAGCAGTTCAGGGACTAGCGGGAGATACGAGCAGTACTTC. Protein product: CASSSGTSGRYEQYF.

This clonotype was observed at least ten times. The genes are TRBV19 and TRBJ2-7; no clear D. The V and J ends lost 5 bases and 5 bases respectively, with 10 bases between them. CDR3 length equals 12 residues. CDR1 LNHDA and CDR2 SQIVND come from the germline V gene (reference sequence). CDR3 residues: CASSPLTDEQYF. The CDR3 coding sequence is TGTGCCAGTAGTCCCCTGACGGACGAGCAGTACTTC. Supplemented by reference TRBV19 and TRBJ2-7, the full variable domain reads DGGITQSPKYLFRKEGQNVTLSCEQNLNHDAMYWYRQDPGQGLRLIYYSQIVNDFQKGDIAEGYSVSREKKESFPLTVTSAQKNPTAFYLCASSPLTDEQYFGPGTRLTVT.

The gene calls are TRBV20-1 and TRBJ2-7, with D tentatively TRBD1 (6 bases). The better agreement between TRBJ2-1 and the DNA end casts doubt on the J call. The CDR3 covers 11 residues. Germline V gene data show CDR1 as DFQATT and CDR2 as SNEGSKA (reference sequence). This chain's CDR3 is CSAWGHYEQFF. The DNA of the CDR3 is TGCAGTGCCTGGGGACACTACGAGCAGTTCTTC.

The chain uses TRBV3-1 and TRBJ1-2; maybe TRBD1 (5 bases). The V gene lost 0 bases and the J gene lost 4 bases, with 9 bases spanning the gap. This CDR3 has 14 residues. Germline loops: CDR1 LGHDT, CDR2 YNNKEL (reference sequence). The CDR3 region has the DNA TGTGCCAGCAGCCAAGATCAGACAGTCTATGGCTACACCTTC. Translating gives CASSQDQTVYGYTF.

This clonotype was counted ten times or more. This chain's CDR3 is CASSPRTSGIYEQYF. The CDR3 DNA follows: TGTGCCAGCAGCCCCCGGACTAGCGGGATCTACGAGCAGTACTTC. The chain carries TRBV3-1 and TRBJ2-7, with 12 nucleotides matching TRBD2. Germline V gene lookup returns CDR1 LGHDT and CDR2 YNNKEL (reference sequence). The CDR3 sequence is 15 residues long. With 4 bases clipped from V and 3 bases from J, the junction kept 4 bases outside the gene matches.

The chain uses TRBV7-8 and TRBJ2-1; TRBD1 matches at 9 bases. The V segment lost 5 bases and the J segment 6 bases; nucleotides outside the gene matches: 11. The germline V gene has CDR1 SGHVS and CDR2 FQNEAQ. The CDR3 length is 16 residues. The CDR3 DNA follows: TGTGCCAGCAGCCCTCCTTTCCGACAGGGGGTCAATGAGCAGTTCTTC. Amino acids: CASSPPFRQGVNEQFF.

The table lists this clonotype with many counts. J is TRBJ2-5 and V is TRBV10-1, with no clear D. The CDR3 totals 15 residues. V lost 4 bases, J lost 4 bases, and 16 bases lay in between. The germline V gene encodes CDR1 WNHNN and CDR2 SYGVQD (reference sequence). CDR3 region: CASSVGKGFRETQYF. As DNA, the CDR3 is TGCGCCAGCAGTGTAGGGAAGGGATTTCGAGAGACCCAGTACTTC.

This chain joins TRBV5-6 and TRBJ2-3; D possibly corresponds to TRBD2 (6 bases). The CDR3 runs 16 residues. Germline V gene sequence: CDR1 SGHDT, CDR2 YYEEEE. V was trimmed by 5 bases and J by 6 bases, leaving 22 bases between them. DNA of the CDR3: TGTGCCAGCAGTGACTACCCGACTAGGTCATTCGATACGCAGTATTTT. It encodes CASSDYPTRSFDTQYF. The full variable domain, completed using reference TRBV5-6 and TRBJ2-3, is DAGVTQSPTHLIKTRGQQVTLRCSPKSGHDTVSWYQQALGQGPQFIFQYYEEEERQRGNFPDRFSGHQFPNYSSELNVNALLLGDSALYLCASSDYPTRSFDTQYFGPGTRLTVL.